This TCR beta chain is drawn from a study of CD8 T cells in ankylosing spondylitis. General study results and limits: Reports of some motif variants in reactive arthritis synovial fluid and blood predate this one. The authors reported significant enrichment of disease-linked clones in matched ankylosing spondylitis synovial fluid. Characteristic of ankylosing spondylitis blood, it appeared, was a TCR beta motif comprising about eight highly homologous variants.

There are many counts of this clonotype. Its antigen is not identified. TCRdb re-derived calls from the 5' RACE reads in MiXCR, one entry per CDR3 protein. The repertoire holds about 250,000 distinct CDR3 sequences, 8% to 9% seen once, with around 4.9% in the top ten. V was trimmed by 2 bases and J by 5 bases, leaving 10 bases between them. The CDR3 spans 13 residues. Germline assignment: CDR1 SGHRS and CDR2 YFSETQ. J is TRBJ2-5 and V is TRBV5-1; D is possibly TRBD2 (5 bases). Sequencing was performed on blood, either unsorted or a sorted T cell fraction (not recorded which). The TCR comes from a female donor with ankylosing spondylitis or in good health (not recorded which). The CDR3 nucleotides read TGCGCCAGCAGCTTAGGAGGTGACGAGACCCAGTACTTC. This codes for CASSLGGDETQYF. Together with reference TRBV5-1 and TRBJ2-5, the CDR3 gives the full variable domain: KAGVTQTPRYLIKTRGQQVTLSCSPISGHRSVSWYQQTPGQGLQFLFEYFSETQRNKGNFPGRFSGRQFSNSRSEMNVSTLELGDSALYLCASSLGGDETQYFGPGTRLLVL.